These 9 T cell receptor beta chains came from one sample sequenced in a study of blood T cell repertoires in COVID-19. Profiled with immunoSEQ multiplex PCR; TCRdb holds only in-frame clones, not every one. The repertoire holds about 95,000 clones, with more than 75% as singletons. Sequenced input: peripheral blood. The receptors derive from a human donor in a cohort sampled during active COVID-19.

The chain employs TRBV3-1 (or the pseudogene TRBV3-2) and TRBJ1-2; 7 bases are shared with TRBD1. There are 15 residues in the CDR3. The V gene's germline CDR1 is LGHDT and CDR2 YNNKEL (reference sequence). With 5 bases clipped from V and 2 bases from J, the junction kept 8 bases outside the gene matches. The CDR3 DNA reads TGTGCCAGCAGCTTTCGGACAGGCCTAAACTATGGCTACACCTTC. It yields the protein CASSFRTGLNYGYTF.

V and J are TRBV9 and TRBJ2-7; D is possibly TRBD2 (6 bases). Trimming pared 2 bases from V and 7 bases from J, leaving 19 bases between. The CDR3 runs 15 residues. Germline-derived CDR1 and CDR2 are SGDLS and YYNGEE. The CDR3 loop reads CASSVTGTLLSEQYF. In DNA, the CDR3 is TGTGCCAGCAGCGTCACCGGGACTCTTCTGTCTGAGCAGTACTTC.

In this sample, this clone turned up a few times. The gene calls are TRBV4-1 and TRBJ1-6; 8 nucleotides line up with TRBD1. Germline V gene data show CDR1 as MGHRA and CDR2 as YSYEKL. Germline trimming cut 1 base from V and 4 bases from J; bases unmatched to any gene: 6. This CDR3 spans 17 amino acids. The DNA for the CDR3 is TGCGCCAGCAGCCAAGGGGTCCGGGACAGGTATAATTCACCCCTCCACTTT. It translates to CASSQGVRDRYNSPLHF.

The chain has TRBV5-5 and TRBJ1-3, with a tentative D call TRBD1 (5 bases). Germline assignment: CDR1 SGHKS and CDR2 YYEKEE (reference sequence). The CDR3 covers 14 residues. Trimming pared 1 base from V and 2 bases from J, leaving 7 bases between. The CDR3 DNA sequence: TGTGCCAGCAGCTTGACGGGGGCTGGAAACACCATATATTTT. Amino acids: CASSLTGAGNTIYF.

The chain couples TRBV19 to TRBJ2-3; D is possibly TRBD1 (5 bases). Germline CDR1 is LNHDA and CDR2 is SQIVND (reference sequence). The length of the CDR3 is 14 residues. V was pared by 1 base and J by 3 bases, with 8 bases between. This CDR3 is CASSIVSGTDTQYF. CDR3 sequence (DNA): TGTGCCAGTAGTATAGTTTCAGGGACAGATACGCAGTATTTT.

V is TRBV2 and J is TRBJ2-3; a weak D match, TRBD2 (6 bases). V lost 4 bases, J lost 2 bases, and 13 bases lay in between. This CDR3 has 15 amino acids. The germline gives CDR1 SNHLY, CDR2 FYNNEI. CDR3 residues: CASSGGATHTDTQYF. The DNA for the CDR3 is TGTGCCAGCAGTGGCGGGGCCACTCACACAGATACGCAGTATTTT. The full variable domain, with the rest looked up from reference TRBV2 and TRBJ2-3, is EPEVTQTPSHQVTQMGQEVILRCVPISNHLYFYWYRQILGQKVEFLVSFYNNEISEKSEIFDDQFSVERPDGSNFTLKIRSTKLEDSAMYFCASSGGATHTDTQYFGPGTRLTVL.

The table lists this clone with a count of one. This chain links TRBV4-1 with TRBJ2-1; 8 nucleotides match TRBD2. From germline, CDR1 is MGHRA and CDR2 YSYEKL. The CDR3 has 16 residues. Trimming at V came to 1 base and at J to 3 bases, leaving 5 bases not matched to a gene. The CDR3 bases are TGCGCCAGCAGCCAAGGCCTGACTAGCGTCTACAATGAGCAGTTCTTC. Translated, it gives CASSQGLTSVYNEQFF.

This chain connects TRBV6-5 to TRBJ1-3; no clear D gene. Germline assignment: CDR1 MNHEY and CDR2 SVGAGI. Trimming shortened V by 6 bases and J by 0 bases, and 12 bases separated the two germline ends. The CDR3 contains 15 residues. This CDR3 is CASSAVLASGNTIYF. CDR3 nucleotides: TGTGCCAGCAGCGCGGTCCTCGCCTCTGGAAACACCATATATTTT.

The table lists this clone with many counts. The CDR3 coding sequence is TGTGCCAGCAGCTTAAGGGGGACTAGCGGGGTAGGCGACACCGGGGAGCTGTTTTTT. This sequence encodes CASSLRGTSGVGDTGELFF. The V call is TRBV7-3, the J call TRBJ2-2; 13 bases line up with TRBD2. V lost 1 base, J lost 3 bases, and 8 bases stayed unmatched. The CDR3 is made up of 19 amino acids. CDR1 SGHTA and CDR2 FQGTGA come from the germline V gene.